This T cell receptor (beta chain) was sequenced for a study of blood T cell repertoires in COVID-19. Germline CDR1 reads SGHDN; CDR2 reads FVKESK. V lost 2 bases to trimming and J lost 6 bases, with 13 bases between them. The CDR3 totals 14 residues. Profiling relied on immunoSEQ multiplex PCR, and the TCRdb table lists in-frame clones only, not all of them. The sample has about 320,000 clones; around 86% are singletons. The chain recombines TRBV14 with TRBJ1-1, with D perhaps matching TRBD1 (6 bases). What was sequenced was PBMCs or T cells enriched from blood (not recorded which). This clonotype was obtained from a man aged 60 to 69 who had recovered from COVID-19. The DNA of the CDR3 is TGTGCCAGCAGCCAAATGGGAGAGGGGGCTGAAGCTTTCTTT. Encoded protein: CASSQMGEGAEAFF.